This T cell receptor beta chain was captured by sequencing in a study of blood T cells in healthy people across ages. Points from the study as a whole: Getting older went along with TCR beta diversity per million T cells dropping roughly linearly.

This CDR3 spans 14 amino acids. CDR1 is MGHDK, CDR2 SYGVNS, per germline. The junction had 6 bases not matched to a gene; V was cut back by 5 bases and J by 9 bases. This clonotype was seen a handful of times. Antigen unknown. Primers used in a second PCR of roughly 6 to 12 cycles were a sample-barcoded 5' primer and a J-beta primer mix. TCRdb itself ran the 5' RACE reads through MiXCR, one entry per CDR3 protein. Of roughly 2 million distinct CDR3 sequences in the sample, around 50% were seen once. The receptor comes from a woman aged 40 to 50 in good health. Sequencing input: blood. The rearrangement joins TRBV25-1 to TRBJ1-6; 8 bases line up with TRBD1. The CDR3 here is CASSRRTGSSPLHF. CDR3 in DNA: TGTGCCAGCAGTAGGAGGACAGGGTCTTCACCCCTCCACTTT.